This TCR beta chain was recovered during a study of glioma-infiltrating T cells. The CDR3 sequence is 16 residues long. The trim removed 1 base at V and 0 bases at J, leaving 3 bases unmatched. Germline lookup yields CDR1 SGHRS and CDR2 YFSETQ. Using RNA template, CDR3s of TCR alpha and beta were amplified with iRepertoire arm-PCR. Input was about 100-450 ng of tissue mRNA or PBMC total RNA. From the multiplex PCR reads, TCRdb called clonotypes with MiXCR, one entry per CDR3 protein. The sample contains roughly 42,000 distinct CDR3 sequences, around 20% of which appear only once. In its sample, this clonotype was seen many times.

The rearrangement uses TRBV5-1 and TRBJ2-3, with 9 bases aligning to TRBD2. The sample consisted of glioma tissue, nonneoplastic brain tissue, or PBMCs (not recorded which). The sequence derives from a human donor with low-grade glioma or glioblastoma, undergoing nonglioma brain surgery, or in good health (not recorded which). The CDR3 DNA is TGCGCCAGCAGCTTGAGCGGGGGGACTAGCACAGATACGCAGTATTTT. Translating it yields CASSLSGGTSTDTQYF.